This T cell receptor beta chain emerged from a study of early T cells in non-severe SARS-CoV-2 infection. Study context: The study sequenced bulk RNA from unsorted whole blood, with chains unpaired. General study findings and limits: Anti-spike CD8 responses were favored in VDJdb matching, and private and CD4 specificities were missed.

cDNA molecules, individually, were tagged with unique molecular identifiers. MiXCR, run by TCRdb on the 5' RACE reads, gives a single entry per CDR3 protein. The sample holds around 81,000 distinct CDR3 sequences, around 15% seen once. Of note for this clonotype: Antigen: not known.

The CDR3 covers 15 residues. Trimming removed 5 bases from V and 4 bases from J, with 16 bases in between. Germline values: CDR1 SGHAT, CDR2 FQNNGV. Sequencing was performed on whole blood. The clonotype was recovered from an adult who was a healthcare worker with PCR-confirmed SARS-CoV-2 infection or an uninfected control (not recorded which). The V gene is TRBV11-2, the J gene TRBJ2-3; a weak D match, TRBD2 (6 bases). The CDR3 coding sequence is TGTGCCAGCAGCGCTACTAGCCCCCGGTCAGATACGCAGTATTTT. Translated: CASSATSPRSDTQYF.